This T cell receptor (beta chain) was profiled in a study of blood T cells in healthy people across ages. Study findings and constraints: Expanded clonotype changes were possibly confounded by unknown donor CMV status. There was a strong correlation between TCR beta diversity and naive T cell percentage. Compared with aged donors, long-lived donors showed fewer expanded clones, suggesting selection.

The CDR3 totals 15 residues. The V gene end was trimmed by 0 bases and the J gene end by 0 bases; junction bases not matched to a gene: 0. Per germline, CDR1 LGHNA and CDR2 YSLEER. Together with a sample-barcoded 5' primer, a J-beta primer mix was included in a second PCR lasting roughly 6 to 12 cycles. Sequencing of every sample gave 2.5 million or more CDR3-containing paired-end reads. A single record per CDR3 protein comes from TCRdb applying MiXCR to the 5' RACE reads. Of about 1,500,000 distinct CDR3 sequences listed, 28% are singletons. In its sample, this clonotype was seen a few times. The antigen remains unidentified.

The rearrangement links TRBV4-3 to TRBJ1-1; TRBD1 matches at 8 bases. This receptor was taken from a woman aged 25 to 39 in good health. The sample was blood. The CDR3: CASSQEGQVNTEAFF. DNA for the CDR3: TGCGCCAGCAGCCAAGAGGGACAGGTGAACACTGAAGCTTTCTTT.